These 9 T cell receptor beta chains were all obtained from the same sample, sequenced in a study of T cells in Graves' hyperthyroidism and ophthalmopathy. Researchers amplified the TCR beta CDR3 regions from RNA transcripts. Using the HTBI primer set, a first-round RT-PCR was run on the TCR CDR3. TCRdb reprocessed the multiplex PCR reads via MiXCR and lists one record per CDR3 protein. The table records under 650,000 distinct CDR3 sequences, roughly 15% of them present only once. Sequencing was performed on blood. The source of these receptors is a woman in her 30s with Graves' hyperthyroidism.

This rearrangement joins TRBV6-9 to TRBJ2-7, with 7 bases lining up with TRBD2. The germline V gene encodes CDR1 MNHGY and CDR2 SVAAGI. This CDR3 contains 16 residues. Losses at the gene ends were 3 bases for V and 6 bases for J; bases not matched to a gene: 14. Written as DNA, the CDR3 is TGTGCCAGCAGTTACAAAACTGGCGGGAGTAGTGGCGAGCAGTACTTC. Translation: CASSYKTGGSSGEQYF.

This chain uses TRBV6-1 with TRBJ2-7, with D possibly being TRBD2 (6 bases). V was clipped by 2 bases and J by 7 bases, with 24 bases between them. This CDR3 region has 17 residues. The germline gives CDR1 MNHNS, CDR2 SASEGT. The CDR3 is CASSENDWRGDGREQYF. CDR3 nucleotide sequence: TGTGCCAGCAGTGAAAATGATTGGCGGGGAGACGGGCGTGAGCAGTACTTC.

The chain is built from TRBV29-1 and TRBJ2-1; 8 bases map to TRBD1. Trimming removed 6 bases from V and 5 bases from J; junction bases left unmatched: 6. The germline V gene encodes CDR1 SQVTM and CDR2 ANQGSEA. The CDR3 length is 13 residues. The CDR3 DNA follows: TGCAGCGTCCGACAGGGGTCAGACAATGAGCAGTTCTTC. Translated: CSVRQGSDNEQFF.

The chain couples TRBV11-3 to TRBJ2-5; no definite D call. V was cut by 5 bases and J by 4 bases, with 8 bases left in between. The CDR3 is made up of 12 amino acids. Germline-derived CDR1 and CDR2 are SGHNT and YENEEA. The CDR3 spells CASSPNGETQYF. The CDR3, as DNA: TGTGCCAGCAGCCCGAACGGAGAGACCCAGTACTTC.

The sample holds many counts of this clonotype. In DNA, the CDR3 is TGTGCCACCAGCAGGAGGGACAGAATGTACAATGAGCAGTTCTTC. Protein sequence: CATSRRDRMYNEQFF. This chain connects TRBV15 to TRBJ2-1; TRBD1 agrees at 7 bases. The V gene's germline CDR1 is LNHNV and CDR2 YYDKDF (reference sequence). V was clipped by 3 bases and J by 4 bases; unmatched bases: 6. The CDR3 extends over 15 amino acids.

Remarks on this clonotype: Given a much more abundant clone one base away, this may be a read error. The chain couples TRBV6-2 or TRBV6-3 to TRBJ1-1; D gene unclear. Trimming pared 5 bases from V and 10 bases from J, leaving 20 bases between. Germline V CDR1 and CDR2: MNHEY, SVGEGT. The CDR3 runs to 14 residues. CDR3 DNA: TGTGCCAGCAGTAAAAAACAGTCGGGCCCTGGAGCTTTCTTT. This translates into CASSKKQSGPGAFF.

The chain is built from TRBV19 and TRBJ1-5; D unresolved. The V gene lost 5 bases and the J gene lost 7 bases, with 12 bases spanning the gap. The CDR3 has 13 amino acids. Germline CDR1 LNHDA, CDR2 SQIVND (reference sequence). CDR3 amino acids: CASSYEGGQPQHF. The CDR3 nucleotides read TGTGCCAGTAGTTACGAGGGCGGGCAGCCCCAGCATTTT.

The J gene is TRBJ2-7, the V gene TRBV20-1; 8 nucleotides agree with TRBD2. J lost 7 bases, V lost 2 bases, and 7 bases had no gene match. This CDR3 is built from 13 residues. Germline V gene sequence: CDR1 DFQATT, CDR2 SNEGSKA (reference sequence). The CDR3 reads CSARSGLVREQYF. CDR3 coding DNA: TGCAGTGCTAGATCGGGACTAGTGAGAGAGCAGTACTTC.

This clonotype was detected ten times or more. The chain has TRBV7-2 and TRBJ2-1; 7 bases align to TRBD2. This CDR3 is built from 14 residues. The V gene end was trimmed by 2 bases and the J gene end by 10 bases; junction bases not matched to a gene: 8. Germline CDR1 is SGHTA and CDR2 is FQGNSA. The CDR3 spells CASSLWLTGGEQFF. The CDR3 coding sequence is TGTGCCAGCAGCTTATGGCTAACCGGGGGGGAGCAGTTCTTC. The complete variable domain, with remaining parts taken from reference TRBV7-2 and TRBJ2-1, reads GAGVSQSPSNKVTEKGKDVELRCDPISGHTALYWYRQSLGQGLEFLIYFQGNSAPDKSGLPSDRFSAERTGGSVSTLTIQRTQQEDSAVYLCASSLWLTGGEQFFGPGTRLTVL.